The table lists the clone carrying this T cell receptor (beta chain) with many counts. Its antigen is unidentified. This sample is drawn from a study of beta chain features in type 1 diabetes. The V and J ends lost 5 bases and 8 bases respectively, with 23 bases between them. Per the germline V gene, CDR1 is SGHRS and CDR2 is YFSETQ. This CDR3 contains 16 residues. cDNA synthesis used the whole RNA isolate, giving expressed TCRB sequences. Sequenced by immunoSEQ multiplex PCR; TCRdb stores in-frame clones only, minus some. Of 250,000 to 400,000 clones detected, about 15% appear once; the ten largest clones hold roughly 6.7%. Study conclusions and caveats: Across all four CD4+ subsets, people with type 1 diabetes showed modestly shorter TCRB CDR3s. Type 1 diabetes patients had fewer VDJ junction insertions and more deletions.

The V call is TRBV5-1, the J call TRBJ2-1; D possibly matches TRBD1 or TRBD2 (5 bases each). The TCR originated in a man between 25 and 39 years old in good health. The sample comprised central memory CD4+ T cells from blood. The CDR3 sequence is CASRDGDAGFGDEQFF. CDR3 in DNA: TGCGCCAGCAGGGATGGGGACGCGGGCTTCGGAGATGAGCAGTTCTTC.